The entry that follows covers one T cell receptor beta chain sequence. Germline CDR1 MDHEN, CDR2 SYDVKM. The CDR3 length is 14 residues. V lost 1 base and J 5 bases, leaving 11 bases between the germline ends. The record originates from a study of T cell changes during pregnancy in multiple sclerosis. Assay used: immunoSEQ multiplex PCR; TCRdb lists only in-frame clones, some missing. This table has some 81,000 clones, about 91% appearing once. This clonotype originated in a female donor with multiple sclerosis, enrolled in a pregnancy study. The chain links TRBV28 to TRBJ2-5, with D possibly TRBD1 on 5 matching bases. The source material was peripheral blood, sampled before pregnancy. Written as DNA, the CDR3 is TGTGCCAGCAGTTTATTTGACAGCCGGGAGACCCAGTACTTC. Amino acids: CASSLFDSRETQYF.